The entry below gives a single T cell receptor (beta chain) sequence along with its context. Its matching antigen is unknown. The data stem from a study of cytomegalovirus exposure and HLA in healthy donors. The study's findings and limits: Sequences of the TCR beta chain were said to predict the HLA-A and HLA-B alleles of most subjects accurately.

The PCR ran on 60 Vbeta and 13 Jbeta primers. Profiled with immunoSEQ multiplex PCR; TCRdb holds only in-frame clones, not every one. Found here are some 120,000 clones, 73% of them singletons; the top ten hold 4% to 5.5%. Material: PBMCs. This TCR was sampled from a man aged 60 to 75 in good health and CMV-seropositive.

The CDR3 protein is CASSSPPGGPNTGELFF. For the CDR3, the DNA is TGTGCCAGCAGCTCGCCCCCGGGGGGCCCGAACACCGGGGAGCTGTTTTTT. J is TRBJ2-2 and V is TRBV7-3, with D perhaps matching TRBD2 (7 bases). Trimming removed 4 bases at V and 0 bases at J, with 15 bases between. This CDR3 is 17 amino acids long. Germline assignment: CDR1 SGHTA and CDR2 FQGTGA.